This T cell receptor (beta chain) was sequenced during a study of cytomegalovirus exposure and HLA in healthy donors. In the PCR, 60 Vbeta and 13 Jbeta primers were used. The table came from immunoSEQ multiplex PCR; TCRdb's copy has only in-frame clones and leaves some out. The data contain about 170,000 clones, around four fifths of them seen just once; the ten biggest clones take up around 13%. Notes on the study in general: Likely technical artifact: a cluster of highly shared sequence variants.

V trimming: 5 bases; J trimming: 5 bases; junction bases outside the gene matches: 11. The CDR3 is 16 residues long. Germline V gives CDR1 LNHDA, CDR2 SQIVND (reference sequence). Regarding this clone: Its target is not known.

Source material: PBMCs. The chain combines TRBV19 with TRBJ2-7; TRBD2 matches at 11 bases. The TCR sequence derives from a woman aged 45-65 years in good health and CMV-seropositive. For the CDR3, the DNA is TGTGCCAGTAGTGACATTTTAGCGGGGGGGCCACACGAGCAGTACTTC. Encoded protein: CASSDILAGGPHEQYF.